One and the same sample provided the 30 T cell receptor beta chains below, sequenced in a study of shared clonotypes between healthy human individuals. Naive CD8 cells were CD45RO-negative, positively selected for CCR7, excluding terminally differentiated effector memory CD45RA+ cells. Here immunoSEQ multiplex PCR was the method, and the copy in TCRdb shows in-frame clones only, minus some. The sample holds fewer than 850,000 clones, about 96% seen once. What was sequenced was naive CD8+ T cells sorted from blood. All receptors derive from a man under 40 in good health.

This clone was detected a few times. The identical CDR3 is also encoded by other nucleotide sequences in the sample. CDR3 sequence reads: CASSSGTGAEQYF. The DNA for the CDR3 is TGTGCCAGCAGCTCCGGGACAGGGGCCGAGCAGTACTTC. The chain joins TRBV7-9 to TRBJ2-7, with TRBD1 matching 10 bases. Germline V gene data show CDR1 as SEHNR and CDR2 as FQNEAQ (reference sequence). V lost 4 bases, J lost 6 bases, and 3 bases stayed unmatched. The CDR3 extends over 13 amino acids. The variable domain in full, completed from reference TRBV7-9 and TRBJ2-7, reads DTGVSQNPRHKITKRGQNVTFRCDPISEHNRLYWYRQTLGQGPEFLTYFQNEAQLEKSRLLSDRFSAERPKGSFSTLEIQRTEQGDSAMYLCASSSGTGAEQYFGPGTRLTVT.

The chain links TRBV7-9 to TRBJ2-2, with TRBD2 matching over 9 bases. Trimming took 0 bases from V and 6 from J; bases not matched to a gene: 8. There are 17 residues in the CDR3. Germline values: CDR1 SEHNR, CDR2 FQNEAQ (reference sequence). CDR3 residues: CASSLADSGRYSGELFF. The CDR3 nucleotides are TGTGCCAGCAGCTTAGCCGATAGCGGGAGATATTCCGGGGAGCTGTTTTTT.

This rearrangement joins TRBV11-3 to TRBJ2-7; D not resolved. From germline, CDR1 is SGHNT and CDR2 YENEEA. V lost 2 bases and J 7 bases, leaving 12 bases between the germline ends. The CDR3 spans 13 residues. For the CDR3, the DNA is TGTGCCAGCAGCTTAACCGAGAGTAATGAGCAGTACTTC. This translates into CASSLTESNEQYF.

In DNA form, the CDR3 reads TGTGCCAGCAGCCCGGGACAGGGGGCAAGAAATGAGCAGTTCTTC. This encodes CASSPGQGARNEQFF. The chain joins TRBV9 to TRBJ2-1, with 12 bases matching TRBD1. Germline lookup yields CDR1 SGDLS and CDR2 YYNGEE. This CDR3 has 15 residues. V lost 4 bases and J lost 7; bases outside the gene matches: 6.

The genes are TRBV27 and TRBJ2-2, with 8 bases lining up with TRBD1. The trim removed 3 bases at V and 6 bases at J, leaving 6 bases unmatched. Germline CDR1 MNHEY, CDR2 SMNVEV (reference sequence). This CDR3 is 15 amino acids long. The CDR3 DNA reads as TGTGCCAGCAGTTTGGTGACAGGGGTTCCCGGGGAGCTGTTTTTT. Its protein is CASSLVTGVPGELFF.

The CDR3 reads CASSSTETQYF. CDR3 in DNA: TGCGCCAGCAGCTCAACGGAGACCCAGTACTTC. The chain carries TRBV5-1 and TRBJ2-5; D call uncertain. The CDR3 length is 11 residues. Per germline, CDR1 SGHRS and CDR2 YFSETQ. The V end was cut by 3 bases, the J end by 5 bases, with 5 bases between.

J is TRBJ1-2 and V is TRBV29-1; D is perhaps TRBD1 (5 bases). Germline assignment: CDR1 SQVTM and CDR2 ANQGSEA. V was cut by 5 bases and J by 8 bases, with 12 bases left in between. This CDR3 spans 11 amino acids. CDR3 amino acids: CSVIKGSGYTF. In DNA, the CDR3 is TGCAGCGTTATTAAGGGGTCGGGCTACACCTTC.

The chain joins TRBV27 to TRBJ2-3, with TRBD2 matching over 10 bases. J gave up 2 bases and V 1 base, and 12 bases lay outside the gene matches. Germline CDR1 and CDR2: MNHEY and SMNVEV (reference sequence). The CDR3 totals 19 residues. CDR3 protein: CASSLLGPAGTSVTDTQYF. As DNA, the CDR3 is TGTGCCAGCAGTTTATTGGGACCTGCCGGGACTAGCGTCACAGATACGCAGTATTTT.

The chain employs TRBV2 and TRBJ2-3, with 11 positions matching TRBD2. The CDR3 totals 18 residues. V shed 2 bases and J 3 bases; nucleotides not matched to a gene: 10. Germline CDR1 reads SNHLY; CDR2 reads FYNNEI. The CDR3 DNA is TGTGCCAGCAGTGAACCTCTAACTAGCGGGAGTTGGACAGATACGCAGTATTTT. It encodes CASSEPLTSGSWTDTQYF.

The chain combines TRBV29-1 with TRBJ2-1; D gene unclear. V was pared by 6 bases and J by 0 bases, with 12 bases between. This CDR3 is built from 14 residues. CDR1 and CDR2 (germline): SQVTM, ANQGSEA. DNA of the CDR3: TGCAGCGTGGCCGGTGCGAGCTCCTACAATGAGCAGTTCTTC. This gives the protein CSVAGASSYNEQFF.

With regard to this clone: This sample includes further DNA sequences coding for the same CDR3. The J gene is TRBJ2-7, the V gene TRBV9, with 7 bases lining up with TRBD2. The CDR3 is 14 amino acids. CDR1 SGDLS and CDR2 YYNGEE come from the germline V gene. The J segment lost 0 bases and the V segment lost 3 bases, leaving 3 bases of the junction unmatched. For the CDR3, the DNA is TGTGCCAGCAGCGCTGGCGGGAGCTCCTACGAGCAGTACTTC. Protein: CASSAGGSSYEQYF.

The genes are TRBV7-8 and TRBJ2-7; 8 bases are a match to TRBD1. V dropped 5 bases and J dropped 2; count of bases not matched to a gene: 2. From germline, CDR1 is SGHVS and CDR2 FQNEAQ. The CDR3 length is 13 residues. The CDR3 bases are TGTGCCAGCAGCCCACAGGGGGCCTACGAGCAGTACTTC. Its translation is CASSPQGAYEQYF.

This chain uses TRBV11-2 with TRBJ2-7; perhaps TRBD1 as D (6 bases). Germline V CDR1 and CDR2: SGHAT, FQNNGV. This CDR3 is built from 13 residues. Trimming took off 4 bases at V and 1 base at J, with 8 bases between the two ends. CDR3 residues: CASSYRVSYEQYF. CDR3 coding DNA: TGTGCCAGCAGCTACAGGGTTTCCTACGAGCAGTACTTC.

CDR3 nucleotides: TGTGCCAGCAGTGAAGCCGAACAGAGCTCCTACAATGAGCAGTTCTTC. This codes for CASSEAEQSSYNEQFF. The chain joins TRBV2 to TRBJ2-1; D ambiguous. The V gene's germline CDR1 is SNHLY and CDR2 FYNNEI. The CDR3 is made up of 16 amino acids. Deletions cut 0 bases from V and 0 bases from J, with 9 bases between.

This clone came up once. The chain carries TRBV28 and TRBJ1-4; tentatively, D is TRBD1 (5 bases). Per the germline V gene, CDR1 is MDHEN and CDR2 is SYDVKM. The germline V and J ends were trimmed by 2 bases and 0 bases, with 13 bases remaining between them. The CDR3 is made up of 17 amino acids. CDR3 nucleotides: TGTGCCAGCAGTTTAGGTCCGGGGGATGCAACTAATGAAAAACTGTTTTTT. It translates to CASSLGPGDATNEKLFF.

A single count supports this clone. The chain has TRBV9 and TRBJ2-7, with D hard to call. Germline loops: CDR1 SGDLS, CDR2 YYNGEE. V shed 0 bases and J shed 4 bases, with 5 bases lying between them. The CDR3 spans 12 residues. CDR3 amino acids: CASSVVGYEQYF. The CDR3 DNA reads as TGTGCCAGCAGCGTAGTGGGATACGAGCAGTACTTC.

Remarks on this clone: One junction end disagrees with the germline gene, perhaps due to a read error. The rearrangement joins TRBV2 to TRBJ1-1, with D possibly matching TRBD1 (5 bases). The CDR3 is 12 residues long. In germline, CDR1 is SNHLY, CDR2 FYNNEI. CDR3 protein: CIRETVNTEAFF. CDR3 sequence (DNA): TGCATAAGGGAGACAGTGAACACTGAAGCTTTCTTT.

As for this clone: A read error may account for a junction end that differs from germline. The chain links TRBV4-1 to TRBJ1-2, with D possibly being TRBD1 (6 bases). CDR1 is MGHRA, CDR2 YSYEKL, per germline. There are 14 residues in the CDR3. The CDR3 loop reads CASSRTTGTYDYTF. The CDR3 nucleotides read TGCGCCAGCAGCCGTACTACCGGGACATATGACTACACCTTC.

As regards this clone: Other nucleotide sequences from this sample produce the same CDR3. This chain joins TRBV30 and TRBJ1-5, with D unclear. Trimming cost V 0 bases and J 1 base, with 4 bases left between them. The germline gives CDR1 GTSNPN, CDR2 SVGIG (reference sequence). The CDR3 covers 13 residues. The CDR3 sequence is CAWSVQSNQPQHF. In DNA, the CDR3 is TGTGCCTGGAGTGTACAAAGCAATCAGCCCCAGCATTTT. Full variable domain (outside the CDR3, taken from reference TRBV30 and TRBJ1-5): SQTIHQWPATLVQPVGSPLSLECTVEGTSNPNLYWYRQAAGRGLQLLFYSVGIGQISSEVPQNLSASRPQDRQFILSSKKLLLSDSGFYLCAWSVQSNQPQHFGDGTRLSIL.

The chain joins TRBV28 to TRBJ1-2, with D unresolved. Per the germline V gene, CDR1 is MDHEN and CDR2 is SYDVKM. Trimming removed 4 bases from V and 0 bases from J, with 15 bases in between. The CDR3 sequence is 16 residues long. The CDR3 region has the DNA TGTGCCAGCAGTTACGAAAGTACTGCTTCTAACTATGGCTACACCTTC. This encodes CASSYESTASNYGYTF.

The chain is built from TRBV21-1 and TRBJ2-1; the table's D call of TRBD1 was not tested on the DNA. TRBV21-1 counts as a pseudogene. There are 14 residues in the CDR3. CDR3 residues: CASSGQGGDNEQFF. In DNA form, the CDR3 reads TGTGCCAGCAGCGGACAGGGTGGGGACAATGAGCAGTTCTTC.

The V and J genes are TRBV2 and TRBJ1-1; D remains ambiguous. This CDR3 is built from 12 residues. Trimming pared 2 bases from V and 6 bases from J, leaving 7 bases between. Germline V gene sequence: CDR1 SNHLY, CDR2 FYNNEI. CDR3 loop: CASSEWTAEAFF. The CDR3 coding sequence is TGTGCCAGCAGTGAATGGACCGCTGAAGCTTTCTTT.

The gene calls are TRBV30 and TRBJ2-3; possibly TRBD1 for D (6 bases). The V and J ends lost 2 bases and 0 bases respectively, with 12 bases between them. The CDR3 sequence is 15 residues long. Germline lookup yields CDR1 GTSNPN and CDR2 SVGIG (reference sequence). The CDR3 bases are TGTGCCTGGAGTCCCGGGGACACGAGCACAGATACGCAGTATTTT. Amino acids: CAWSPGDTSTDTQYF.

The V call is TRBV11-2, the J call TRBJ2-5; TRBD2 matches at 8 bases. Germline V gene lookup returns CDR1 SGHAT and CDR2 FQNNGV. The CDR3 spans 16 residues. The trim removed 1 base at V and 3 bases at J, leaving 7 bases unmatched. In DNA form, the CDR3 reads TGTGCCAGCAGCTTAGGCGTAGGACTAGCAGAAGAGACCCAGTACTTC. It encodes CASSLGVGLAEETQYF.

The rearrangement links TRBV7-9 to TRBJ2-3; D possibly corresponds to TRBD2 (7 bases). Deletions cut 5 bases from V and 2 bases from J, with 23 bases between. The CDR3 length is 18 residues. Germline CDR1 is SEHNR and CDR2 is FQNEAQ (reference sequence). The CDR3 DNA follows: TGTGCCAGCAGCGTCTACTCGAACAGGGAGGGCAACACAGATACGCAGTATTTT. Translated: CASSVYSNREGNTDTQYF.

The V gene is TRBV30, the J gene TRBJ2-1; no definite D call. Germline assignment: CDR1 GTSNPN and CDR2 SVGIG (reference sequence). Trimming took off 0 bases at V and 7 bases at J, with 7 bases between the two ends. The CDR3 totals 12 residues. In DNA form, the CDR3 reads TGTGCCTGGAGTGTAATGGGGAATGAGCAGTTCTTC. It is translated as CAWSVMGNEQFF.

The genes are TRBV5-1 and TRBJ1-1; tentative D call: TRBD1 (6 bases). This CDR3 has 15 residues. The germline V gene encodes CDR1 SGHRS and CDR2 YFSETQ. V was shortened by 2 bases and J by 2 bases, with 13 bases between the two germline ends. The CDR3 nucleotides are TGCGCCAGCAGCTTTTCAGTCAGGGGAAACACTGAAGCTTTCTTT. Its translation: CASSFSVRGNTEAFF.

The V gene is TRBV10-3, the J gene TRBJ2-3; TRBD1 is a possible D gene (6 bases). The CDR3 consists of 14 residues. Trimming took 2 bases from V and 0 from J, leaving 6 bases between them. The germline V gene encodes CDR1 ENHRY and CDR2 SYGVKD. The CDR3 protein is CAISETGSTDTQYF. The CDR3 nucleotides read TGTGCCATCAGTGAGACAGGGAGCACAGATACGCAGTATTTT.

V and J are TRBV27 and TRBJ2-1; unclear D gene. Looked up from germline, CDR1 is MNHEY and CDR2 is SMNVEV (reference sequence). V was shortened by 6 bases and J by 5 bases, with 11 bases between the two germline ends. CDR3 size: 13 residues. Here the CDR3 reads CASSHTQNNEQFF. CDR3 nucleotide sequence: TGTGCCAGCAGCCACACACAGAACAATGAGCAGTTCTTC.

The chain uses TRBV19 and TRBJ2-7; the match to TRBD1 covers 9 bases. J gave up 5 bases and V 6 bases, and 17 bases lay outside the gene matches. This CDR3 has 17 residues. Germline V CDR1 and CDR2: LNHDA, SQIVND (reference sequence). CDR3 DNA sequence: TGTGCCAGTAGCATGCCCGTCCCCGGGACAGGGTCCCACGAGCAGTACTTC. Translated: CASSMPVPGTGSHEQYF.